A single T cell receptor (beta chain) is shown here with its context. Its antigen remains unknown. Just one base apart from a much larger clone, this may be a read error. These data are taken from a study of tumor-infiltrating lymphocytes in primary liver carcinoma. Study as a whole: Primary liver carcinoma in the patients was surgically resected. Men as well as women, aged 30 to 69 years, made up the patients. Study-level results: Researchers found tumor-adjacent and tumor-blood pairs overlapped less than tumor region pairs.

Germline V gene sequence: CDR1 SGHNT, CDR2 YYREEE (reference sequence). V trimming: 2 bases; J trimming: 5 bases; junction bases outside the gene matches: 10. The CDR3 sequence is 16 residues long. Starting material of around 490 ng total RNA yielded TCR beta cDNA via a constant-region primer. Sequencing libraries for TCR beta derived from three nested multiplex PCR rounds that used slightly modified ARM-PCR. The first two PCR rounds used TRBV1-TRBV30 primers with a Cbeta primer, 10 cycles each. One entry per CDR3 protein results from TCRdb running MiXCR on the multiplex PCR reads. The table records approximately 300,000 distinct CDR3 sequences, roughly two thirds of them present only once. Germline DNA was also extracted, while the blood RNA originated from unsorted whole blood. The study enrolled treatment-naive patients with chronic HBV infection.

The J gene is TRBJ2-3, the V gene TRBV5-4, with 8 bases identical to TRBD2. The specimen was peripheral blood. The sequence came from a man in his forties with primary liver carcinoma and hepatitis B virus infection. Here the CDR3 DNA reads TGTGCCAGCAGCTTATCCCCTAGCGGGTCAAGAGATACGCAGTATTTT. Protein sequence: CASSLSPSGSRDTQYF. The full variable domain, in which reference TRBV5-4 and TRBJ2-3 provide the parts outside the CDR3, is ETGVTQSPTHLIKTRGQQVTLRCSSQSGHNTVSWYQQALGQGPQFIFQYYREEENGRGNFPPRFSGLQFPNYSSELNVNALELDDSALYLCASSLSPSGSRDTQYFGPGTRLTVL.